The 11 T cell receptor beta chains below come from one sample, sequenced in a study of technical replicates of blood from a handful of donors. This table comes from immunoSEQ multiplex PCR, and its TCRdb copy is limited to in-frame clones, with some not included. This sample has 70,000 to 90,000 clones, with around nine tenths found just once. Source material: T cells isolated from PBMCs. Receptors were obtained from a human donor in good health.

The V call is TRBV5-4, the J call TRBJ2-3; 8 bases line up with TRBD2. Trimming at V came to 3 bases and at J to 6 bases, leaving 15 bases not matched to a gene. Germline CDR1 and CDR2: SGHNT and YYREEE (reference sequence). The CDR3 loop spans 17 amino acids. The CDR3 nucleotides read TGTGCCAGCAGCTCCGGTGGAGCGGGGGAGACGAGGGATACGCAGTATTTT. Translating gives CASSSGGAGETRDTQYF.

The CDR3 DNA follows: TGTGCCAGCAGTGACGGGCGACGGGAGCTGTTTTTT. Protein product: CASSDGRRELFF. The chain uses TRBV6-4 and TRBJ2-2; no reliable D call. Trimming shortened V by 2 bases and J by 9 bases, and 7 bases separated the two germline ends. In germline, CDR1 is MRHNA, CDR2 SNTAGT. The CDR3 runs 12 residues.

The V gene is TRBV7-6, the J gene TRBJ1-1; D is possibly TRBD1 (6 bases). CDR3 length equals 14 residues. V was cut by 0 bases and J by 5 bases, with 10 bases left in between. Germline V gene data show CDR1 as SGHVS and CDR2 as FNYEAQ. The CDR3 loop reads CASSLAGGGTEAFF. The DNA of the CDR3 is TGTGCCAGCAGCTTAGCAGGGGGAGGGACTGAAGCTTTCTTT.

The chain recombines TRBV2 with TRBJ1-2; 7 nucleotides align to TRBD1. The CDR3 is 13 amino acids. V was pared by 6 bases and J by 2 bases, with 3 bases of the junction left unmatched. Germline CDR1 reads SNHLY; CDR2 reads FYNNEI. In DNA, the CDR3 is TGTGCCAGCAGAGGGGACAGAAACTATGGCTACACCTTC. Encoded protein: CASRGDRNYGYTF. Combining the CDR3 with reference TRBV2 and TRBJ1-2 gives the whole variable domain EPEVTQTPSHQVTQMGQEVILRCVPISNHLYFYWYRQILGQKVEFLVSFYNNEISEKSEIFDDQFSVERPDGSNFTLKIRSTKLEDSAMYFCASRGDRNYGYTFGSGTRLTVV.

The rearrangement joins TRBV11-2 to TRBJ2-4, with D unclear. This CDR3 has 11 residues. The V gene lost 5 bases and the J gene lost 8 bases, with 7 bases spanning the gap. CDR1 is SGHAT, CDR2 FQNNGV, per germline. The CDR3 nucleotides read TGTGCCAGCAGCCATGACTACATTCAGTACTTC. This gives the protein CASSHDYIQYF. The variable domain in full, completed from reference TRBV11-2 and TRBJ2-4, reads EAGVAQSPRYKIIEKRQSVAFWCNPISGHATLYWYQQILGQGPKLLIQFQNNGVVDDSQLPKDRFSAERLKGVDSTLKIQPAKLEDSAVYLCASSHDYIQYFGAGTRLSVL.

The chain uses TRBV4-2 and TRBJ1-6, with D uncertain. The CDR3 sequence is 17 residues long. CDR1 and CDR2 (germline): LGHNA, YNFKEQ. The V and J ends lost 3 bases and 9 bases respectively, with 21 bases between them. CDR3 DNA: TGTGCCAGCAGCCACGATGACTCGGTACGGCTTGGTTCACCCCTCCACTTT. Protein product: CASSHDDSVRLGSPLHF.

The DNA for the CDR3 is TGTGCCAGCAGCGTTACTAGCGTTAGCTCCTACGAGCAGTACTTC. Amino acid sequence: CASSVTSVSSYEQYF. The gene calls are TRBV9 and TRBJ2-7, with 7 positions matching TRBD2. V lost 2 bases and J lost 0; bases outside the gene matches: 5. The CDR3 consists of 15 residues. Germline CDR1 and CDR2: SGDLS and YYNGEE.

The chain uses TRBV9 and TRBJ1-1; D is perhaps TRBD1 (5 bases). CDR3 length: 13 residues. The V gene lost 4 bases and the J gene lost 3 bases, with 10 bases spanning the gap. CDR1 and CDR2 (germline): SGDLS, YYNGEE. The DNA of the CDR3 is TGTGCCAGCAGCCTGGGGGGGGACACTGAAGCTTTCTTT. It yields the protein CASSLGGDTEAFF.

The gene calls are TRBV6-1 and TRBJ2-7; D possibly corresponds to TRBD1 (6 bases). CDR3 size: 14 residues. Per the germline V gene, CDR1 is MNHNS and CDR2 is SASEGT. The CDR3 reads CAIPSARGSNEQYF. CDR3 nucleotides: TGTGCGATCCCGAGTGCTAGGGGGTCCAACGAGCAGTACTTC.

The chain links TRBV4-1 to TRBJ1-5, with 7 bases matching TRBD1. Germline V gene lookup returns CDR1 MGHRA and CDR2 YSYEKL. This CDR3 is 17 amino acids long. The V and J ends lost 6 bases and 0 bases, in that order; junction bases with no gene match: 11. As DNA, the CDR3 is TGCGCCAGCAGATCCATTACAGGGGATTATAGCAATCAGCCCCAGCATTTT. Its translation is CASRSITGDYSNQPQHF.

The J gene is TRBJ2-7, the V gene TRBV5-1; D may be TRBD2 (6 bases). The CDR3 is 16 residues long. Per germline, CDR1 SGHRS and CDR2 YFSETQ. The ends were cut back, 0 bases at V and 2 bases at J, with 15 bases in the middle. CDR3 bases: TGCGCCAGCAGCTTGGTTGGGACTTCAAAGGCCTACGAGCAGTACTTC. This gives the protein CASSLVGTSKAYEQYF.